A selection of T cell receptor beta chains follows, all from one sample in a study of blood T cell repertoires in COVID-19. Sequencing was performed with immunoSEQ multiplex PCR; in TCRdb, only in-frame clones are kept and a portion is missing. The sample has about 330,000 clones, 86% seen once. The material sequenced was PBMCs or T cells enriched from blood (not recorded which). Receptors were obtained from a woman younger than 35 who had recovered from COVID-19. CDR3s include the opening cysteine and the closing phenylalanine or tryptophan. Fields, in order: clone size, D gene, V gene, J gene, CDR3 DNA, CDR3 protein. D genes are given only for firm matches. The size entry is marked missing in some rows and otherwise reads once, few, many or a size class.

NA	NA	TRBV3-1/TRBV3-2	TRBJ1-1	TGTGCCAGCCGCGGTATGAACACTGAAGCTTTCTTT	CASRGMNTEAFF
NA	TRBD1	TRBV9	TRBJ2-7	TGTGCCAGCAGCGTCAACGGACAGGGGGACGAGCAGTACTTC	CASSVNGQGDEQYF
NA	NA	TRBV12-5	TRBJ1-1	TGTGCTAGTGGCAACACTGGGGGGATCACTGAAGCTTTCTTT	CASGNTGGITEAFF
NA	TRBD1	TRBV24-1	TRBJ1-4	TGTGCCACCAGTGATTTGCGACAGGGGGCCAATGCAACTAATGAAAAACTGTTTTTT	CATSDLRQGANATNEKLFF
NA	TRBD1	TRBV5-6	TRBJ1-2	TGTGCCAGCAGTTCCGGGACAGCTTTCTATGGCTACACCTTC	CASSSGTAFYGYTF
NA	NA	TRBV11-3	TRBJ2-1	TGTGCCAGCAGCTTTTCAGGCAATGAGCAGTTCTTC	CASSFSGNEQFF
NA	NA	TRBV28	TRBJ1-4	TGTGCCAGCAGGTGGGGTTCGGGGAATGAAAAACTGTTTTTT	CASRWGSGNEKLFF
NA	NA	TRBV7-2	TRBJ1-4	TGTGCCAGCAGCTTATATGGGCAGCTTGAAAAACTGTTTTTT	CASSLYGQLEKLFF
NA	NA	TRBV10-1	TRBJ1-5	TGCGCCAGCCTAAACAGGGTTGGGCAGCCCCAGCATTTT	CASLNRVGQPQHF
NA	TRBD2	TRBV30	TRBJ2-7	TGTGCCTGGAGTGTACACGGCTTTCTGGCGGGAGATATGGAGCAGTACTTC	CAWSVHGFLAGDMEQYF
NA	NA	TRBV19	TRBJ1-2	TGTGCCAGTAGGACCTGGGAGGGTGTAGGTGGCTACACCTTC	CASRTWEGVGGYTF
NA	NA	TRBV5-1	TRBJ2-5	TGCGCCAGCAGCTTGGAATTCAGGGCAAAGACCCAGTACTTC	CASSLEFRAKTQYF
NA	NA	TRBV7-9	TRBJ1-4	TGTGCCAGCAGTCAGGGGTACGATCGTGAAAAACTGTTTTTT	CASSQGYDREKLFF
NA	TRBD2	TRBV2	TRBJ2-5	TGTGCCAGCATAAGGGGGCTAGCGGGAGGACAAGAGACCCAGTACTTC	CASIRGLAGGQETQYF
NA	TRBD1	TRBV5-1	TRBJ2-7	TGCGCCAGCAGCATCCAGGGGGAATTCCCCTCCGAGCAGTACTTC	CASSIQGEFPSEQYF
NA	NA	TRBV5-1	TRBJ1-1	TGCGCCAGCAGCTTCGTAGGGCAGGGCGGAACTGAAGCTTTCTTT	CASSFVGQGGTEAFF
NA	TRBD1	TRBV6-5	TRBJ1-4	TGTGCCAGCAGGACAGGGAAAGAAAAACTGTTTTTT	CASRTGKEKLFF
NA	TRBD1	TRBV5-6	TRBJ2-7	TGTGCCAGCAGCCAGACAGGGGTACTTCCCTACGAGCAGTACTTC	CASSQTGVLPYEQYF
NA	TRBD2	TRBV9	TRBJ2-2	TGTGCCAGCAGCGTAGTGGGACTAGCGGGGGGACGGACCGGGGAGCTGTTTTTT	CASSVVGLAGGRTGELFF
NA	TRBD1	TRBV4-1	TRBJ2-1	TGCGCCAGCAGCCAAGTTTACAGGGGACGCAATGAGCAGTTCTTC	CASSQVYRGRNEQFF
NA	NA	TRBV7-2	TRBJ2-5	TGTGCCAGCAGCTTGCAGGGGCGGGAGACCCAGTACTTC	CASSLQGRETQYF
once	NA	TRBV18	TRBJ1-2	TGTGCCAGCTCACCACAAGAGACAGACTATGGCTACACCTTC	CASSPQETDYGYTF
once	NA	TRBV19	TRBJ2-2	TGTGCCAGTAGTATAGGAGGGATCACCGGGGAGCTGTTTTTT	CASSIGGITGELFF
NA	NA	TRBV28	TRBJ2-4	TGTGCCAGCAGCGTGGGTGGACTAGCCAAAAACATTCAGTACTTC	CASSVGGLAKNIQYF
few	NA	TRBV28	TRBJ1-2	TGTGCCAGCCGACAGTATGGCTACACCTTC	CASRQYGYTF
NA	TRBD1	TRBV19	TRBJ1-5	TGTGCCAGTAGTATCAAAGACAGGGCCAATCAGCCCCAGCATTTT	CASSIKDRANQPQHF
NA	NA	TRBV6-2/TRBV6-3	TRBJ2-7	TGTGCCAGCAGTACAGACTCCTACGAGCAGTACTTC	CASSTDSYEQYF
NA	NA	TRBV27	TRBJ1-1	TGTGCCAGCAGTCCCACGGTATACCAAGAAGCTTTCTTT	CASSPTVYQEAFF
NA	NA	TRBV30	TRBJ1-3	TGTGCCTGGACAGGCGATGGAAACACCATATATTTT	CAWTGDGNTIYF